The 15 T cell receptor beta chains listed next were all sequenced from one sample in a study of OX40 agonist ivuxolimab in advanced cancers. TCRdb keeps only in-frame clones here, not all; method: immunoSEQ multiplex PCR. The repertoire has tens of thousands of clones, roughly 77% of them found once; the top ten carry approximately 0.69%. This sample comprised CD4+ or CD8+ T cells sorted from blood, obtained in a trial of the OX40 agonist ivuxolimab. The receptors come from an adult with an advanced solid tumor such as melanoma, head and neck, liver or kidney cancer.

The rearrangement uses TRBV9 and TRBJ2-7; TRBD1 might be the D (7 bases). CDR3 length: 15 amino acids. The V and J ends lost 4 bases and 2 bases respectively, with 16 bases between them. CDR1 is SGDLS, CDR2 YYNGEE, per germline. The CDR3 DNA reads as TGTGCCAGCAGCCCCCCCGGAGGGACAGCCTACGAGCAGTACTTC. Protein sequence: CASSPPGGTAYEQYF.

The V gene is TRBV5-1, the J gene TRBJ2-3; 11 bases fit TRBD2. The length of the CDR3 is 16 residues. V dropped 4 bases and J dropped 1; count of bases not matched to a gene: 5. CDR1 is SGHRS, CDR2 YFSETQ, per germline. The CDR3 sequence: CASSPGTSGRTDTQYF. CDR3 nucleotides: TGCGCCAGCAGCCCCGGGACTAGCGGACGCACAGATACGCAGTATTTT. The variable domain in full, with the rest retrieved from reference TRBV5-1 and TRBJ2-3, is KAGVTQTPRYLIKTRGQQVTLSCSPISGHRSVSWYQQTPGQGLQFLFEYFSETQRNKGNFPGRFSGRQFSNSRSEMNVSTLELGDSALYLCASSPGTSGRTDTQYFGPGTRLTVL.

The CDR3 loop is CASSSRARYNEQFF. As DNA, the CDR3 is TGTGCCAGTAGTTCTAGGGCACGTTACAATGAGCAGTTCTTC. The chain combines TRBV19 with TRBJ2-1; no clear D. V lost 5 bases, J lost 4 bases, and 12 bases lay in between. This CDR3 comprises 14 residues. Germline CDR1 LNHDA, CDR2 SQIVND (reference sequence).

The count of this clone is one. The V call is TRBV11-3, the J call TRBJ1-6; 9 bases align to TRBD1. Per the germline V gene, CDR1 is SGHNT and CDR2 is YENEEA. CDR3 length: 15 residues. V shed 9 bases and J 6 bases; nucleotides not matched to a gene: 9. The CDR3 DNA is TGTGCCAGTTCCGGATCGGGACAGGGTAATTCACCCCTCCACTTT. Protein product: CASSGSGQGNSPLHF. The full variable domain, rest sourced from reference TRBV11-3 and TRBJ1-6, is EAGVVQSPRYKIIEKKQPVAFWCNPISGHNTLYWYLQNLGQGPELLIRYENEEAVDDSQLPKDRFSAERLKGVDSTLKIQPAELGDSAVYLCASSGSGQGNSPLHFGNGTRLTVT.

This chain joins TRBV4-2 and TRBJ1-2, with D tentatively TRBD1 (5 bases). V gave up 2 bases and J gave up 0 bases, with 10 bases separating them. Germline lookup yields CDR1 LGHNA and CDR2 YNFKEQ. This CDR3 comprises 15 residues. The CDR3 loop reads CASSQYGGTNYGYTF. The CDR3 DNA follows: TGTGCCAGCAGCCAATACGGGGGAACTAACTATGGCTACACCTTC.

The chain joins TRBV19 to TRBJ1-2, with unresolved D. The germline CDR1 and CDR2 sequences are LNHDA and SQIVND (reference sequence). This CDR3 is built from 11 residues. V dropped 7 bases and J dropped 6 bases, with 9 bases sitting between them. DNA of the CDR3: TGTGCCAGTAACCATGATAATGGCTACACCTTC. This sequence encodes CASNHDNGYTF.

CDR3 region: CASSLARDRVGQETQYF. CDR3 DNA sequence: TGTGCCAGCAGCTTGGCCCGGGACCGAGTAGGCCAAGAGACCCAGTACTTC. The chain uses TRBV11-2 and TRBJ2-5; D is perhaps TRBD1 or TRBD2 (5 bases each). Germline V CDR1 and CDR2: SGHAT, FQNNGV. V was clipped by 3 bases and J by 1 base, with 18 bases between them. This CDR3 is 17 amino acids long.

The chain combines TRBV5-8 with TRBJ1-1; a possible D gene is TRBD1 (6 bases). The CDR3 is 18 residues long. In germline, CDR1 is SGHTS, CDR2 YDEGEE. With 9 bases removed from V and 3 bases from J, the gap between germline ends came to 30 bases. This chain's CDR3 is CATKSSKAGDIRDTEAFF. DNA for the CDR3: TGTGCCACCAAGTCTAGTAAGGCAGGGGACATCCGGGACACTGAAGCTTTCTTT.

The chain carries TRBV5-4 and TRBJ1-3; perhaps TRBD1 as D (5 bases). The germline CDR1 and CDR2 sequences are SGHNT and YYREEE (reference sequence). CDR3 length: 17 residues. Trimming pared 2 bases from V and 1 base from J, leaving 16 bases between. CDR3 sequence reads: CASSLRRGGTSGNTIYF. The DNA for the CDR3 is TGTGCCAGCAGCTTACGTCGCGGTGGGACTTCTGGAAACACCATATATTTT.

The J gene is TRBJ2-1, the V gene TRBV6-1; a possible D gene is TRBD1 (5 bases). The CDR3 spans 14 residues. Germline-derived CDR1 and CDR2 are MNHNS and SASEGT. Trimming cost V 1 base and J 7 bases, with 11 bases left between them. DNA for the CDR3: TGTGCCAGCAGTGAAGGTTGGACATCAAATGAGCAGTTCTTC. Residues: CASSEGWTSNEQFF.

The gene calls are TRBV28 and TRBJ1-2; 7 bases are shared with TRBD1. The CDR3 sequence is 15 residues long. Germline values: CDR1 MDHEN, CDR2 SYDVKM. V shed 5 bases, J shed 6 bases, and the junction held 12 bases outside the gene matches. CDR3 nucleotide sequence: TGTGCCAGCAGTCCGCCCCGACAGGGCCCCGATGGCTACACCTTC. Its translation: CASSPPRQGPDGYTF.

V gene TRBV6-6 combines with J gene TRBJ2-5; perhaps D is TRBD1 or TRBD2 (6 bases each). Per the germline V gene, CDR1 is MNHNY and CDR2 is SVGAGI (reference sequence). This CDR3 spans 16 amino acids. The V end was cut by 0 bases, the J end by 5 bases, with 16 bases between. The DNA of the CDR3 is TGTGCCAGCAGTTACTCTCTTGGGGGGCTGAGGGAGACCCAGTACTTC. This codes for CASSYSLGGLRETQYF.

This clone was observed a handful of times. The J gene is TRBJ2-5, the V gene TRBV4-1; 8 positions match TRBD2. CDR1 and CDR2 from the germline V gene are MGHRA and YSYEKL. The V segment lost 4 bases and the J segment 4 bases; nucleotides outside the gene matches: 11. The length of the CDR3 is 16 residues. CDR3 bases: TGCGCCAGCAGCCGGGACGAGCGGGGGTTTTTAGAGACCCAGTACTTC. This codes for CASSRDERGFLETQYF.

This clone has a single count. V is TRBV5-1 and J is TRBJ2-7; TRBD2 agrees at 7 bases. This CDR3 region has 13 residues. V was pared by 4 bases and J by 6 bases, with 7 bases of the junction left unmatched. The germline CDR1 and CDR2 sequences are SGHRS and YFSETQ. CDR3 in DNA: TGCGCCAGCAGCCCTGGGGGAGGGAGCGAGCAGTACTTC. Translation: CASSPGGGSEQYF.

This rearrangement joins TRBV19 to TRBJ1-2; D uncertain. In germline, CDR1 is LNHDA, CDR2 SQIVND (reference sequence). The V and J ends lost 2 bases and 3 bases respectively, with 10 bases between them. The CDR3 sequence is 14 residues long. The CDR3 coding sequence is TGTGCCAGTAGTATAACCCGGGAGGACTATGGCTACACCTTC. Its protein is CASSITREDYGYTF.